A selection of T cell receptor beta chains follows, all from one sample in a study of control samples from healthy donors and cancer patients. Data came from immunoSEQ multiplex PCR; TCRdb stores just in-frame clones and leaves some out. The table records some 76,000 clones, 75% to 90% of them present only once. Sequencing used PBMCs. Receptor source: a woman aged 45-60 years with colorectal cancer. Each CDR3 is given with its conserved first and last residue. D genes are given only for firm matches. The size field is filled for only some rows; it gives once, few, many or a size class.

size	V	J	D	CDR3	DNA
-	TRBV12-3/TRBV12-4	TRBJ1-1	-	CASSPQGTEAFF	TGTGCCAGCAGTCCTCAGGGGACTGAAGCTTTCTTT
once	TRBV4-1	TRBJ2-4	-	CASSQMGAIAKNIQYF	TGCGCCAGCAGCCAGATGGGTGCGATAGCCAAAAACATTCAGTACTTC
-	TRBV7-2	TRBJ1-3	-	CASSPGHPSGNTIYF	TGTGCCAGCAGCCCTGGGCACCCCTCTGGAAACACCATATATTTT
-	TRBV19	TRBJ2-4	-	CASSDGQKNIQYF	TGTGCCAGTAGTGACGGACAGAAAAACATTCAGTACTTC
-	TRBV13	TRBJ1-1	-	CASSFLGAEAFF	TGTGCCAGCAGCTTTCTGGGCGCTGAAGCTTTCTTT
-	TRBV5-8	TRBJ2-4	-	CASSLFWTPGGNIQYF	TGTGCCAGCAGCTTGTTTTGGACACCCGGAGGAAACATTCAGTACTTC
once	TRBV6-5	TRBJ2-3	TRBD1	CASSFKQGGKDTQYF	TGTGCCAGCAGTTTTAAACAGGGGGGCAAGGATACGCAGTATTTT
few	TRBV6-5	TRBJ1-6	TRBD1	CASRRDRERSPLHF	TGTGCCAGCAGGAGGGACAGGGAAAGATCACCCCTCCACTTT
-	TRBV3-1/TRBV3-2	TRBJ1-6	TRBD1	CASSQGGQGANSPLHF	TGTGCCAGCAGCCAAGGGGGGCAGGGGGCGAATTCACCCCTCCACTTT
-	TRBV7-8	TRBJ1-3	-	CASSLQGSSGNTIYF	TGTGCCAGCAGCTTACAGGGTAGCTCTGGAAACACCATATATTTT
-	TRBV13	TRBJ2-5	-	CASSFVRETQETQYF	TGTGCCAGCAGCTTCGTTCGGGAGACACAAGAGACCCAGTACTTC
few	TRBV30	TRBJ2-2	-	CAWSVWQGELFF	TGTGCCTGGAGTGTATGGCAGGGGGAGCTGTTTTTT
-	TRBV6-2/TRBV6-3	TRBJ2-2	-	CASSDPGPNTGELFF	TGTGCCAGCAGTGACCCGGGGCCGAACACCGGGGAGCTGTTTTTT
-	TRBV28	TRBJ1-2	-	CASSLARPNYGYTF	TGTGCCAGCAGTTTAGCGCGGCCTAACTATGGCTACACCTTC
-	TRBV28	TRBJ1-2	TRBD1	CASSLLPGGTLLGYTF	TGTGCCAGCAGTTTATTACCAGGGGGAACTTTACTTGGCTACACCTTC
-	TRBV18	TRBJ1-1	-	CASSAGLTNTEAFF	TGTGCCAGCTCAGCAGGGCTAACGAACACTGAAGCTTTCTTT
-	TRBV3-1/TRBV3-2	TRBJ1-1	-	CASSRGTEAFF	TGTGCCAGCAGCCGGGGTACTGAAGCTTTCTTT
-	TRBV7-2	TRBJ1-6	TRBD1	CASSLRGLDSPLHF	TGTGCCAGCAGCCTGAGGGGGCTAGATTCACCCCTCCACTTT
-	TRBV19	TRBJ1-3	-	CASCPYHGQREDTIYF	TGTGCCAGCTGCCCCTACCACGGCCAGCGGGAGGACACCATATATTTT
-	TRBV4-1	TRBJ1-2	-	CASSQAQLGNYGYTF	TGCGCCAGCAGCCAAGCCCAATTGGGAAACTATGGCTACACCTTC
once	TRBV3-1/TRBV3-2	TRBJ1-1	TRBD1	CASSRIRDRGWTEAFF	TGTGCCAGCAGCCGAATCCGGGACAGGGGATGGACTGAAGCTTTCTTT
-	TRBV19	TRBJ1-6	TRBD1	CASSDETGGGSPLHF	TGTGCCAGTAGTGATGAGACAGGGGGGGGTTCACCCCTCCACTTT
-	TRBV7-9	TRBJ2-5	-	CASSPGLEETQYF	TGTGCCAGCAGCCCGGGACTTGAAGAGACCCAGTACTTC
few	TRBV2	TRBJ2-2	TRBD2	CASSGVGTTDTGELFF	TGTGCCAGCAGTGGGGTCGGGACTACCGACACCGGGGAGCTGTTTTTT
-	TRBV6-1	TRBJ1-2	-	CASSEGLVSNYGYTF	TGTGCCAGCAGTGAAGGTTTGGTATCCAACTATGGCTACACCTTC
-	TRBV5-5	TRBJ2-1	-	CASSTGGRSYNEQFF	TGTGCCAGCAGCACCGGAGGGAGATCCTACAATGAGCAGTTCTTC
-	TRBV10-3	TRBJ1-2	-	CAISESTQTYGYTF	TGTGCCATCAGTGAGTCAACTCAGACCTATGGCTACACCTTC
-	TRBV7-3	TRBJ1-1	-	CASSGQSNTEAFF	TGTGCCAGCAGTGGACAGTCGAACACTGAAGCTTTCTTT